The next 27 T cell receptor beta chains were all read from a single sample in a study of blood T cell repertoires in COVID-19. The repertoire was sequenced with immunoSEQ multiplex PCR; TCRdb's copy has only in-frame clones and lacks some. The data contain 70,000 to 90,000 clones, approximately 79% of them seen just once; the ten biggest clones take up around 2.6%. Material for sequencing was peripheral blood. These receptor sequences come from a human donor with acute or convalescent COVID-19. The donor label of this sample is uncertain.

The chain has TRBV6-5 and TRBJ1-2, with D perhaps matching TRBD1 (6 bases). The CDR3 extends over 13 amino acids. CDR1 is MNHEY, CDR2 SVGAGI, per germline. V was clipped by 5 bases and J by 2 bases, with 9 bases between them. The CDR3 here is CASSPGANYGYTF. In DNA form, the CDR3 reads TGTGCCAGCAGTCCAGGGGCGAACTATGGCTACACCTTC.

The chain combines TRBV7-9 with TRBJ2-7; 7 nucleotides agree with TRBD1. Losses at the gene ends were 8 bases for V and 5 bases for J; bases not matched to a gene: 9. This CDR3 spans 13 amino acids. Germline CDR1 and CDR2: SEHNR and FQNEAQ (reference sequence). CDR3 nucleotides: TGTGCCAGCCAAAGACAGGGTGAAAACGAGCAGTACTTC. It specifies CASQRQGENEQYF.

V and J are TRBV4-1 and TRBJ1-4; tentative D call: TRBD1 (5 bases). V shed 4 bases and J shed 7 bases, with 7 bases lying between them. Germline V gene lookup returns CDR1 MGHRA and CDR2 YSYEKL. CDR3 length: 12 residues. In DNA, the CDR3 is TGCGCCAGCAGCCCAGGGTTTGAAAAACTGTTTTTT. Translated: CASSPGFEKLFF.

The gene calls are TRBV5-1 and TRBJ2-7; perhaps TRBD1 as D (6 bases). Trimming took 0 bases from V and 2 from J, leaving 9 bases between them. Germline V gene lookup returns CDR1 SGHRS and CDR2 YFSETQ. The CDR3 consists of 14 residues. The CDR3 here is CASSLGGQAYEQYF. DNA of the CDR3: TGCGCCAGCAGCTTGGGGGGGCAGGCCTACGAGCAGTACTTC.

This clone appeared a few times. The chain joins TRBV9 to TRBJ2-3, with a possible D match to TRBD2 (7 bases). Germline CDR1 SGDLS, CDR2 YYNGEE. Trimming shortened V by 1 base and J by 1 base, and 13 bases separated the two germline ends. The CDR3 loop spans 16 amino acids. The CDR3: CASSVSREGGTDTQYF. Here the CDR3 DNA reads TGTGCCAGCAGCGTATCTAGGGAGGGGGGCACAGATACGCAGTATTTT.

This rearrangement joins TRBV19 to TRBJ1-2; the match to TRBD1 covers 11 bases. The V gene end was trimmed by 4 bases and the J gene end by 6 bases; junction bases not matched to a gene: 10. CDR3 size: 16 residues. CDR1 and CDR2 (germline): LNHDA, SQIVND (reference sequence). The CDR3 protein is CASSTTASDRGHGYTF. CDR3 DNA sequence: TGTGCCAGTAGTACCACCGCTTCGGACAGGGGGCATGGCTACACCTTC.

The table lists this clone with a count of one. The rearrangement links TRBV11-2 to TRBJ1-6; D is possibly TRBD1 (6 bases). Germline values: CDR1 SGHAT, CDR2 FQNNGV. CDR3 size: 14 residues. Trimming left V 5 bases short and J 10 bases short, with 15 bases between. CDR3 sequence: CASSKPGQNSPLHF. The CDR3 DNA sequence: TGTGCCAGCAGCAAACCGGGACAAAACTCACCCCTCCACTTT.

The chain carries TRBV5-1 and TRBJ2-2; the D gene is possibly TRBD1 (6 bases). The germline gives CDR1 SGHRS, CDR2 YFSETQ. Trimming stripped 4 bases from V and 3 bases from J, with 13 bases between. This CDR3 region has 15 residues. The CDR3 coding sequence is TGCGCCAGCAGCCCCCACAGGGTGGACACCGGGGAGCTGTTTTTT. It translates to CASSPHRVDTGELFF.

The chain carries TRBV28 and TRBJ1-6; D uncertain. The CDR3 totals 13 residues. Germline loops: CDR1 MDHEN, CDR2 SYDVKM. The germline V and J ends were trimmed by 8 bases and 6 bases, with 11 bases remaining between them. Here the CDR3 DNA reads TGTGCCAGCTGCGATGTATCTAATTCACCCCTCCACTTT. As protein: CASCDVSNSPLHF.

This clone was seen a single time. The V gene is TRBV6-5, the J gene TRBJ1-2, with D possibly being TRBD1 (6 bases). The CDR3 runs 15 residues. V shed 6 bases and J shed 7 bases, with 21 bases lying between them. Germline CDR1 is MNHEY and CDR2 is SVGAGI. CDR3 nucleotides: TGTGCCAGCAGACGAGGGGGGGAAGGAGAGGGTGGCTACACCTTC. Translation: CASRRGGEGEGGYTF.

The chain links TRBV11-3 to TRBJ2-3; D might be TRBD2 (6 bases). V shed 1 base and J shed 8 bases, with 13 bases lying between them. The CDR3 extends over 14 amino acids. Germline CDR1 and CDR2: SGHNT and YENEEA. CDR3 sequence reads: CASSLAGEEGTQYF. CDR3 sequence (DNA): TGTGCCAGCAGCTTAGCGGGAGAAGAGGGTACGCAGTATTTT.

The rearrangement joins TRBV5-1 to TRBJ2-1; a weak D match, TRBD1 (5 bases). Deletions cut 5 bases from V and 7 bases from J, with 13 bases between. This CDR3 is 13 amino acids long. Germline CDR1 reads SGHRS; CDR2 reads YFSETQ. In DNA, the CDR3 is TGCGCCAGCAGGGCAGGGTCCTTGAATGAGCAGTTCTTC. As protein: CASRAGSLNEQFF.

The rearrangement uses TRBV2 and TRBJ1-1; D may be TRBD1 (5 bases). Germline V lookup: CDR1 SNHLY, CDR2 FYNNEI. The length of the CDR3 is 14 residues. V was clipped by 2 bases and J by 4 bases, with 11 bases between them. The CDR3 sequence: CASSERQGGTEAFF. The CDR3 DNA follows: TGTGCCAGCAGTGAAAGGCAGGGCGGCACTGAAGCTTTCTTT.

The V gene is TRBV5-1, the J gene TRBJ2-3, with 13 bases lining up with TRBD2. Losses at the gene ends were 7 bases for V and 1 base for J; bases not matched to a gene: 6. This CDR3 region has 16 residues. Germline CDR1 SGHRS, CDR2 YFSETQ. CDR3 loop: CASRGTSGIGTDTQYF. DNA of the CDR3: TGCGCCAGCCGGGGGACTAGCGGGATTGGCACAGATACGCAGTATTTT.

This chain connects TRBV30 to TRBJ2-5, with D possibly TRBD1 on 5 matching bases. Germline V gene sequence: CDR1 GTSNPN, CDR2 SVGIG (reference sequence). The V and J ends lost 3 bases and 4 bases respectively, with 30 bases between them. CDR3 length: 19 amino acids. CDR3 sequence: CAWRELTSGSTERRETQYF. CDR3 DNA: TGTGCCTGGAGGGAACTAACGAGTGGATCGACAGAGAGGCGAGAGACCCAGTACTTC.

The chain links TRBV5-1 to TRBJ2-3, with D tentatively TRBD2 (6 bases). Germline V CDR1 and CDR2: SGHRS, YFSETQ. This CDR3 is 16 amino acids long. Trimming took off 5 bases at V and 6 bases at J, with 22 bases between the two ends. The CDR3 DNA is TGCGCCAGCAGTACCTTACGGGACTCTTCAGGTGATACGCAGTATTTT. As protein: CASSTLRDSSGDTQYF.

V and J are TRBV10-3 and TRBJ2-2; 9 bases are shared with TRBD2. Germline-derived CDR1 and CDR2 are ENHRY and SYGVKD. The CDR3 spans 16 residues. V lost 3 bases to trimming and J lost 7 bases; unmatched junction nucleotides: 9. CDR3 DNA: TGTGCCATCAGTGAACTAAGGACTAGCGTCGGCGGGGAGCTGTTTTTT. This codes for CAISELRTSVGGELFF.

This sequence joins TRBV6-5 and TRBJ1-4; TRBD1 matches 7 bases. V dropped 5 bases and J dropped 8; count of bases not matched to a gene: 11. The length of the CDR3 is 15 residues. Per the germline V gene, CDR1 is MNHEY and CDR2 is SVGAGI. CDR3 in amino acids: CASSTEQGFLEKLFF. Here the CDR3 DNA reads TGTGCCAGCAGTACGGAACAGGGGTTCTTGGAAAAACTGTTTTTT.

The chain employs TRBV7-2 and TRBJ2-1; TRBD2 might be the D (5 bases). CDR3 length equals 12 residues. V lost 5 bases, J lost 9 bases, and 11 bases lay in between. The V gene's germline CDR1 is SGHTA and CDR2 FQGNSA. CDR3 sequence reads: CASSRAESEQFF. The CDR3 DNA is TGTGCCAGCAGCCGAGCGGAGAGTGAGCAGTTCTTC.

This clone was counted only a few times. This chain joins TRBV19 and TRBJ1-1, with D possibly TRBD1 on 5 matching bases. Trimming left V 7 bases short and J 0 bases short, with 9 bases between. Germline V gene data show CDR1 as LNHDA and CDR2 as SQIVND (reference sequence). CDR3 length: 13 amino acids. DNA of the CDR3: TGTGCCAGTATGGGGGGATTGAACACTGAAGCTTTCTTT. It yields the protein CASMGGLNTEAFF.

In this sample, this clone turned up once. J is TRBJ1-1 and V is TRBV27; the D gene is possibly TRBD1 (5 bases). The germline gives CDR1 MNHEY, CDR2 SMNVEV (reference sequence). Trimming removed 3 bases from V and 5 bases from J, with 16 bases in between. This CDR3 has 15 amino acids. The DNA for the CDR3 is TGTGCCAGCAGTTTTATCGGTGCGGGACCGACTGAAGCTTTCTTT. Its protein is CASSFIGAGPTEAFF.

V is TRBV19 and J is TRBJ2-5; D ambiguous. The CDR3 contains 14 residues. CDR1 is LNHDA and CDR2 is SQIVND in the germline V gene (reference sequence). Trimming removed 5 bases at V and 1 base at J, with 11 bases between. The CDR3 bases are TGTGCCAGTAGTCACCGGGTCCTCCAAGAGACCCAGTACTTC. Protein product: CASSHRVLQETQYF.

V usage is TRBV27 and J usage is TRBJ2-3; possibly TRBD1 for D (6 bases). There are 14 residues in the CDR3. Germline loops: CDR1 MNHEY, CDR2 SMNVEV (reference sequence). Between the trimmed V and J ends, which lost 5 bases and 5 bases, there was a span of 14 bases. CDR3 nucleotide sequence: TGTGCCAGCAGTCGCCCCGGGACAAGAGATACGCAGTATTTT. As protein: CASSRPGTRDTQYF.

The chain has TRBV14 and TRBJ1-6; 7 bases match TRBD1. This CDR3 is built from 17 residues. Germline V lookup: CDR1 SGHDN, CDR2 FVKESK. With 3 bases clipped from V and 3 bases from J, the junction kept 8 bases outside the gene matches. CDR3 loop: CASSHREGANYNSPLHF. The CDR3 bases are TGTGCCAGCAGCCATCGGGAGGGGGCCAACTATAATTCACCCCTCCACTTT. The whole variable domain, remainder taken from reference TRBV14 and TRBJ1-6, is EAGVTQFPSHSVIEKGQTVTLRCDPISGHDNLYWYRRVMGKEIKFLLHFVKESKQDESGMPNNRFLAERTGGTYSTLKVQPAELEDSGVYFCASSHREGANYNSPLHFGNGTRLTVT.

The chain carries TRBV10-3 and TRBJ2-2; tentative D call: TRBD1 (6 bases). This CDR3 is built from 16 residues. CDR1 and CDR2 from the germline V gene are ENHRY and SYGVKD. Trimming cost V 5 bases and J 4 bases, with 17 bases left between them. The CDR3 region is CAISSSSTGPTGELFF. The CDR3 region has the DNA TGTGCCATCAGTTCCAGCTCCACAGGGCCCACCGGGGAGCTGTTTTTT.

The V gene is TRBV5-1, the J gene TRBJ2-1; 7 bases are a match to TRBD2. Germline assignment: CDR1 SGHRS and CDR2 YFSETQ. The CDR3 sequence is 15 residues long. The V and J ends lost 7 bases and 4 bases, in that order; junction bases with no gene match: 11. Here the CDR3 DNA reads TGCGCCAGCGGCCCCGTTGCGGGGGTGTACAATGAGCAGTTCTTC. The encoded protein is CASGPVAGVYNEQFF.

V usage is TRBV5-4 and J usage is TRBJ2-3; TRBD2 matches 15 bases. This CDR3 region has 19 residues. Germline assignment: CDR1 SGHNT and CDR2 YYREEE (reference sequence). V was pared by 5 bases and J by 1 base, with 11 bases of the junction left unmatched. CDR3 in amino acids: CASSSGTSGGRGGTDTQYF. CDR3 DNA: TGTGCCAGCAGTTCTGGGACTAGCGGGGGGAGAGGGGGCACAGATACGCAGTATTTT.